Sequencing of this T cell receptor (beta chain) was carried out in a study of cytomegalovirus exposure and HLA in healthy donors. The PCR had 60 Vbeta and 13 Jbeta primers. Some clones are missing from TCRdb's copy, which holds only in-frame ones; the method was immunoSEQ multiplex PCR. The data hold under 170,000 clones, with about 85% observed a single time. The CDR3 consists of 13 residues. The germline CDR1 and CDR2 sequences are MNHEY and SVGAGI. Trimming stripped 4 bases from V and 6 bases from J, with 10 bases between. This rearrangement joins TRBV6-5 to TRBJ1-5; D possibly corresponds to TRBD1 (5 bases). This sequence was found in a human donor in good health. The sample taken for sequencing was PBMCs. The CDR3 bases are TGTGCCAGCAGTTCAGGGTTGGGTCAGCCCCAGCATTTT. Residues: CASSSGLGQPQHF.